Listed below are T cell receptor beta chains from one sample, sequenced in a study of CD8 T cells in ankylosing spondylitis. MiXCR, applied by TCRdb to the 5' RACE reads, yields one record per CDR3 protein. The sample contains approximately 210,000 distinct CDR3 sequences, roughly 13% of which appear only once. Sequencing was carried out using blood, either unsorted or a sorted T cell fraction (not recorded which). The source of these receptors is a male donor with ankylosing spondylitis or in good health (not recorded which). CDR3s include the opening cysteine and the closing phenylalanine or tryptophan. D genes are given only for firm matches. Size values are once, few and many counts, or a class for expanded clones, and some rows have none.

d_call: NA; clone_size: few; v_call: TRBV4-1; j_call: TRBJ2-7; cdr3_nt: TGCGCCAGCAGCCAAGGAGCGGGCGCCGCCTACGAGCAGTACTTC; cdr3_aa: CASSQGAGAAYEQYF
d_call: NA; clone_size: many; v_call: TRBV6-5; j_call: TRBJ2-1; cdr3_nt: TGTGCCAGCAGTTACTCGACTCTAACCTACAATGAGCAGTTCTTC; cdr3_aa: CASSYSTLTYNEQFF
d_call: NA; clone_size: NA; v_call: TRBV27; j_call: TRBJ2-5; cdr3_nt: TGTGCCAGCAGTAACCAAGGGTACCAAGAGACCCAGTACTTC; cdr3_aa: CASSNQGYQETQYF
d_call: TRBD2; clone_size: many; v_call: TRBV20-1; j_call: TRBJ2-1; cdr3_nt: TGCAGTGCTAGTCCCTCGCCGCGGGAGGCCGATGAGCAGTTCTTC; cdr3_aa: CSASPSPREADEQFF
d_call: NA; clone_size: NA; v_call: TRBV12-1; j_call: TRBJ1-5; cdr3_nt: TGTGCCAGCAGCTTGTCCGACAATCAGCCCCAGCATTTT; cdr3_aa: CASSLSDNQPQHF
d_call: TRBD1; clone_size: few; v_call: TRBV3-1; j_call: TRBJ2-7; cdr3_nt: TGTGCCAGCAGCCAGGCCGGGACAGCCTCAACCTACGAGCAGTACTTC; cdr3_aa: CASSQAGTASTYEQYF
d_call: TRBD1; clone_size: many; v_call: TRBV6-1; j_call: TRBJ2-7; cdr3_nt: TGTGCCAGCAGTGAAGGGGACAGCTCCTACGAGCAGTACTTC; cdr3_aa: CASSEGDSSYEQYF
d_call: NA; clone_size: NA; v_call: TRBV5-1; j_call: TRBJ2-7; cdr3_nt: TGCGCCAGCAGCCTCTTGGTAAGTGGGGTAATGTCTCCATTCTCGTCCGAGCAGTACTTC; cdr3_aa: CASSLLVSGVMSPFSSEQYF
d_call: NA; clone_size: few; v_call: TRBV29-1; j_call: TRBJ2-7; cdr3_nt: TGCAGCGTTGGACAGCTTGGGTACGAGCAGTACTTC; cdr3_aa: CSVGQLGYEQYF
d_call: NA; clone_size: NA; v_call: TRBV30; j_call: TRBJ1-2; cdr3_nt: TGTGCCTGGAGTTACGATGGGGGCTACACCTTC; cdr3_aa: CAWSYDGGYTF
d_call: NA; clone_size: few; v_call: TRBV6-5; j_call: TRBJ1-1; cdr3_nt: TGTGCCAGCAGTTCAAACGTCGGGATCACTGAAGCTTTCTTT; cdr3_aa: CASSSNVGITEAFF
d_call: TRBD2; clone_size: few; v_call: TRBV29-1; j_call: TRBJ2-1; cdr3_nt: TGCAGCGCAGGACTAGCGGGGGGTAGCTCCTACAATGAGCAGTTCTTC; cdr3_aa: CSAGLAGGSSYNEQFF
d_call: NA; clone_size: NA; v_call: TRBV6-6; j_call: TRBJ2-7; cdr3_nt: TGTGCCAGCAGCTCGTCGTCTTCGGAGCAGTACTTC; cdr3_aa: CASSSSSSEQYF
d_call: NA; clone_size: few; v_call: TRBV7-9; j_call: TRBJ1-5; cdr3_nt: TGTGCCAGCAGCTCGTGGGGTCAGCCCCAGCATTTT; cdr3_aa: CASSSWGQPQHF
d_call: NA; clone_size: many; v_call: TRBV5-1; j_call: TRBJ2-7; cdr3_nt: TGCGCCAGCAGCTTGCGTCAGGGTCCCTACGAGCAGTACTTC; cdr3_aa: CASSLRQGPYEQYF
d_call: NA; clone_size: NA; v_call: TRBV7-9; j_call: TRBJ2-6; cdr3_nt: TGTGCCAGCAGCTCTCAGGGGACCGGGGCCAACGTCCTGACTTTC; cdr3_aa: CASSSQGTGANVLTF
d_call: TRBD1; clone_size: NA; v_call: TRBV4-1; j_call: TRBJ1-2; cdr3_nt: TGCGCCAGCAGCCAGGGACAGGGGAATAGCTATGGCTACACCTTC; cdr3_aa: CASSQGQGNSYGYTF
d_call: NA; clone_size: NA; v_call: TRBV7-9; j_call: TRBJ2-3; cdr3_nt: TGTGCCAGGAGCTTACCTGGGTCTGTGGATACGCAGTATTTT; cdr3_aa: CARSLPGSVDTQYF
d_call: NA; clone_size: few; v_call: TRBV27; j_call: TRBJ2-6; cdr3_nt: TGTGCCAGCAGTCCCCGCGGGGCGGGGGCCAACGTCCTGACTTTC; cdr3_aa: CASSPRGAGANVLTF
d_call: TRBD1; clone_size: few; v_call: TRBV5-1; j_call: TRBJ2-2; cdr3_nt: TGCGCCAGCAGCTCAGAGCCGACAGGGGCGGATACCGGGGAGCTGTTTTTT; cdr3_aa: CASSSEPTGADTGELFF
d_call: TRBD1; clone_size: NA; v_call: TRBV20-1; j_call: TRBJ1-1; cdr3_nt: TGCAGTGCACTGGGACAGGGAATGACGAACACTGAAGCTTTCTTT; cdr3_aa: CSALGQGMTNTEAFF
d_call: NA; clone_size: NA; v_call: TRBV5-6; j_call: TRBJ2-2; cdr3_nt: TGTGCCAGCAGCCCGGCGCCCGGGGAGCTGTTTTTT; cdr3_aa: CASSPAPGELFF
d_call: TRBD2; clone_size: NA; v_call: TRBV12-3/TRBV12-4; j_call: TRBJ2-5; cdr3_nt: TGTGCCAGCAGTCGAGCGGGAGTTCATGAGACCCAGTACTTC; cdr3_aa: CASSRAGVHETQYF
d_call: NA; clone_size: NA; v_call: TRBV20-1; j_call: TRBJ2-7; cdr3_nt: TGCAGTGCTAGTGGTGAACACTCCTACGAGCAGTACTTC; cdr3_aa: CSASGEHSYEQYF
d_call: NA; clone_size: NA; v_call: TRBV27; j_call: TRBJ2-2; cdr3_nt: TGTGCCAGCAGTTTCGATATGAACGGGGAGCTGTTTTTT; cdr3_aa: CASSFDMNGELFF